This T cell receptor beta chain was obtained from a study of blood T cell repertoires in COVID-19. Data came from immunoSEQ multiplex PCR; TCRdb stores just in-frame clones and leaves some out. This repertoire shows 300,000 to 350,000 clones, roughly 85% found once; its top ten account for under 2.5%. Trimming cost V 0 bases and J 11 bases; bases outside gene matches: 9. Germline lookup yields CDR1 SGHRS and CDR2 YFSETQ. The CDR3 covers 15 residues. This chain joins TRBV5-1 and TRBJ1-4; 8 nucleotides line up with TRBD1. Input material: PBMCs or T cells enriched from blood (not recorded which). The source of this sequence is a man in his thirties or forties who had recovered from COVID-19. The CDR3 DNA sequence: TGCGCCAGCAGCTTGGAACCGGGACAGGCTGGGAAACTGTTTTTT. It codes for CASSLEPGQAGKLFF.